This entry lists 5 T cell receptor beta chains sequenced from one sample in a study of blood T cells in healthy people across ages (dated by TCRdb to the mid-2010s). The receptor library was made with 5' RACE. For sequencing, an Illumina HiSeq 2500 was employed. A second roughly 6 to 12 cycle PCR used a sample-barcoded 5' primer and a J-beta primer mix. The public reads were reanalyzed by TCRdb: fastp trimming at Q25, MiXCR alignment, in-frame beta chains only. One record per CDR3 amino acid sequence lists the most common genes and DNA. The sample table contains roughly 1.5 million distinct CDR3 sequences; only one count was recorded for approximately 42% of them. 4% of the sample lies in the top ten. Sequencing used blood. The receptors here all came from a woman under 30 in good health.

This clonotype appeared once. The V gene is TRBV7-2, the J gene TRBJ2-3, with 8 bases lining up with TRBD2. The CDR3 totals 14 residues. Germline-derived CDR1 and CDR2 are SGHTA and FQGNSA. Losses at the gene ends were 10 bases for V and 8 bases for J; bases not matched to a gene: 14. The CDR3 sequence: CATAAMRGDGTQYF. CDR3 nucleotides: TGTGCCACAGCGGCTATGCGGGGGGATGGTACGCAGTATTTT.

This clonotype has at least ten counts. The chain has TRBV7-2 and TRBJ2-3; D call uncertain. The CDR3 loop spans 13 amino acids. Germline lookup yields CDR1 SGHTA and CDR2 FQGNSA. Trimming removed 3 bases from V and 0 bases from J, with 4 bases in between. The CDR3 nucleotides read TGTGCCAGCAGCTTCGGGAGCACAGATACGCAGTATTTT. Residues: CASSFGSTDTQYF.

The rearrangement joins TRBV12-5 to TRBJ2-7; 10 bases are a match to TRBD1. The V and J ends lost 4 bases and 5 bases, in that order; junction bases with no gene match: 8. Germline V CDR1 and CDR2: LGHNT, FRNRAP. This CDR3 is 15 amino acids long. The CDR3 here is CASGSRGTGVNEQYF. The CDR3 region has the DNA TGTGCTAGTGGTTCGCGCGGGACAGGGGTCAACGAGCAGTACTTC.

This clonotype was picked up one time. One end of the junction varies from germline; a read error may be responsible. The chain is built from TRBV27 and TRBJ2-3; 12 positions agree with TRBD2. The V gene's germline CDR1 is MNHEY and CDR2 SMNVEV (reference sequence). There are 19 residues in the CDR3. The CDR3 coding sequence is TGTGCCAGCGCCCGAAAACTTAGACTAGCGGGAGTTTCAACAGATATGCAGTATTTT. It yields the protein CASARKLRLAGVSTDMQYF.

This clonotype was picked up a small number of times. This chain connects TRBV29-1 to TRBJ2-6; 8 bases are shared with TRBD1. Trimming at V came to 4 bases and at J to 1 base, leaving 3 bases not matched to a gene. Germline assignment: CDR1 SQVTM and CDR2 ANQGSEA. The CDR3 is 15 residues long. The CDR3 sequence: CSVGRTGSGANVLTF. CDR3 nucleotide sequence: TGCAGCGTTGGAAGGACAGGGTCTGGGGCCAACGTCCTGACTTTC.